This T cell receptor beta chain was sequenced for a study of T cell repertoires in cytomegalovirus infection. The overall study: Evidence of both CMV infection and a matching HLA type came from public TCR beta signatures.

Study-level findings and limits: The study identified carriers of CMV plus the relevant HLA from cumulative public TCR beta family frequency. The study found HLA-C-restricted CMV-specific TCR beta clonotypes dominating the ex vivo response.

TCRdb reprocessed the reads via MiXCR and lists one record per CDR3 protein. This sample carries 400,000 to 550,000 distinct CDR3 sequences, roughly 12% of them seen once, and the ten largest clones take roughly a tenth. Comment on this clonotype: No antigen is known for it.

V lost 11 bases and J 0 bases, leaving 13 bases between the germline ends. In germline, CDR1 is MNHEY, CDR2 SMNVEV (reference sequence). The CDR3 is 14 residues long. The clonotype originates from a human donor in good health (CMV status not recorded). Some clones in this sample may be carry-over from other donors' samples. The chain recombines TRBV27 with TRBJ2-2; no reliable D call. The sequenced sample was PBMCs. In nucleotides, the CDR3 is TGTGCCGGCAAGTTGCAGACGAACACCGGGGAGCTGTTTTTT. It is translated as CAGKLQTNTGELFF.